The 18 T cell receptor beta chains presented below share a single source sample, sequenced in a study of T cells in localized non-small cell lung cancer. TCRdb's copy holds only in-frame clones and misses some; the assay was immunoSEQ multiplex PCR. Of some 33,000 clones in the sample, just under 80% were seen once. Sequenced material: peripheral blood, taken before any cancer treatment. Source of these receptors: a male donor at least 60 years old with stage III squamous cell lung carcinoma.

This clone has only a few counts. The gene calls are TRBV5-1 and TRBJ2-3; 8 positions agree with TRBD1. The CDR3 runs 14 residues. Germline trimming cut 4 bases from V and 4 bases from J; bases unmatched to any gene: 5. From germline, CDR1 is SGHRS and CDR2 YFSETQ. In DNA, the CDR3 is TGCGCCAGCAGCAGAGGGACAGGCTCAGATACGCAGTATTTT. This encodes CASSRGTGSDTQYF.

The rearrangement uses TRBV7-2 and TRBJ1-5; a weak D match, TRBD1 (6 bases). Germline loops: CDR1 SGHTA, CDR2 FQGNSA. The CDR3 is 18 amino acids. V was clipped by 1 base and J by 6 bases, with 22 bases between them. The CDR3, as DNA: TGTGCCAGCAGCTTAGGAAGTGCGGGGGCTGGGAGGGGTCAGCCCCAGCATTTT. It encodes CASSLGSAGAGRGQPQHF. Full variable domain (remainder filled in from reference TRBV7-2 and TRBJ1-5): GAGVSQSPSNKVTEKGKDVELRCDPISGHTALYWYRQSLGQGLEFLIYFQGNSAPDKSGLPSDRFSAERTGGSVSTLTIQRTQQEDSAVYLCASSLGSAGAGRGQPQHFGDGTRLSIL.

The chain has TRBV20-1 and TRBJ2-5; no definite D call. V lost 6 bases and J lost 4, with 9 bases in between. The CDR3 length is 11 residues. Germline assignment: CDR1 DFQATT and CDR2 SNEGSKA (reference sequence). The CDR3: CSAAERETQYF. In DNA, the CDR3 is TGCAGTGCAGCCGAGAGAGAGACCCAGTACTTC.

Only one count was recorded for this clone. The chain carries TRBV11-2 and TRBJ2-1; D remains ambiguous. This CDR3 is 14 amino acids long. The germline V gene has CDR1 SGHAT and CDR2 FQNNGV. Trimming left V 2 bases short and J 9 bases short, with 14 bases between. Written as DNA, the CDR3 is TGTGCCAGCAGCTTACCTCATGGGGTAAGTGAGCAGTTCTTC. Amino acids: CASSLPHGVSEQFF.

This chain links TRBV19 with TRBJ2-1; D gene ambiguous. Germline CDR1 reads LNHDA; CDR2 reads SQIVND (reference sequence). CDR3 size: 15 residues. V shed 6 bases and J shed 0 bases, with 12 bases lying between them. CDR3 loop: CASRPQSSSYNEQFF. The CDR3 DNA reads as TGTGCCAGTAGGCCACAGAGTAGCTCCTACAATGAGCAGTTCTTC.

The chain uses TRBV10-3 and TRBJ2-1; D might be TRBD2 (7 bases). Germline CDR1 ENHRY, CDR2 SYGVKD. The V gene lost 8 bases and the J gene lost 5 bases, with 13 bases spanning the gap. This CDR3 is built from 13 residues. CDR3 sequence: CAIGAGADNEQFF. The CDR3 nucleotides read TGTGCCATCGGTGCGGGGGCTGACAATGAGCAGTTCTTC.

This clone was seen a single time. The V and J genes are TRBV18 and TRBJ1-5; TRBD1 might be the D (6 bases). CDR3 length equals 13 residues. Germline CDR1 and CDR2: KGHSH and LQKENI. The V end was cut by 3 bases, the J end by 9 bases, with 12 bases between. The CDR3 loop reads CASSPRKGGPQHF. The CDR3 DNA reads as TGTGCCAGCTCACCCCGCAAGGGGGGGCCCCAGCATTTT.

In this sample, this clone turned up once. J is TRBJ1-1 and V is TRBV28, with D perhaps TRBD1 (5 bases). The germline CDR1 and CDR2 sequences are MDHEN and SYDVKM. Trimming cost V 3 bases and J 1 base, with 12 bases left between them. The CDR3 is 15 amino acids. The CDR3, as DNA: TGTGCCAGCAGTTTTAGGTCCAGGGCGAACACTGAAGCTTTCTTT. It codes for CASSFRSRANTEAFF.

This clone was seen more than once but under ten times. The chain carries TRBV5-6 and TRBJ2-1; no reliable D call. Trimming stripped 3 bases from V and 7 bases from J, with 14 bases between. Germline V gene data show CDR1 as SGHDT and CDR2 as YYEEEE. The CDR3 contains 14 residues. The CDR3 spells CASSSGGVRNEQFF. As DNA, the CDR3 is TGTGCCAGCAGCTCTGGTGGCGTTAGGAATGAGCAGTTCTTC. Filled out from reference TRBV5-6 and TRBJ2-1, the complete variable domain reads DAGVTQSPTHLIKTRGQQVTLRCSPKSGHDTVSWYQQALGQGPQFIFQYYEEEERQRGNFPDRFSGHQFPNYSSELNVNALLLGDSALYLCASSSGGVRNEQFFGPGTRLTVL.

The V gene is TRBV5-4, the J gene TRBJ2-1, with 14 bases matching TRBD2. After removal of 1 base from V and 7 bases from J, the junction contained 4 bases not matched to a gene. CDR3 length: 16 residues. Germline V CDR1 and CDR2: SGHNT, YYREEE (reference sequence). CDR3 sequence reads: CASSLPGLAGENEQFF. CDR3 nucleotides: TGTGCCAGCAGCTTGCCGGGACTAGCGGGAGAAAATGAGCAGTTCTTC. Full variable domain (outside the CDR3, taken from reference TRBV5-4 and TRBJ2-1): ETGVTQSPTHLIKTRGQQVTLRCSSQSGHNTVSWYQQALGQGPQFIFQYYREEENGRGNFPPRFSGLQFPNYSSELNVNALELDDSALYLCASSLPGLAGENEQFFGPGTRLTVL.

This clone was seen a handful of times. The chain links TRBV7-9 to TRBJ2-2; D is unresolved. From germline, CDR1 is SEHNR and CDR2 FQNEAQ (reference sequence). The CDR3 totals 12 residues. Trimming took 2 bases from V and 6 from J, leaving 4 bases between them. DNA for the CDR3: TGTGCCAGCAGCTTAAGGCCCGGGGAGCTGTTTTTT. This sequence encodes CASSLRPGELFF.

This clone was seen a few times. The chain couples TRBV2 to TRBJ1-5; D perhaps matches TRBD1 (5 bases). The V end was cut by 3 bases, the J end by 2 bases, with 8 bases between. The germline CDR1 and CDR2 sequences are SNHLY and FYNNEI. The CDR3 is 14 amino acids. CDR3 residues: CASSDKTGNQPQHF. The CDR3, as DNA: TGTGCCAGCAGTGACAAGACAGGCAATCAGCCCCAGCATTTT.

CDR3 coding DNA: TGTGCCAGCAGTGGGGGGAGCTCCTATAATTCACCCCTCCACTTT. Translating it yields CASSGGSSYNSPLHF. The gene calls are TRBV2 and TRBJ1-6; the D gene is possibly TRBD1 (5 bases). Germline CDR1 and CDR2: SNHLY and FYNNEI. CDR3 size: 15 residues. The ends were cut back, 4 bases at V and 0 bases at J, with 7 bases in the middle.

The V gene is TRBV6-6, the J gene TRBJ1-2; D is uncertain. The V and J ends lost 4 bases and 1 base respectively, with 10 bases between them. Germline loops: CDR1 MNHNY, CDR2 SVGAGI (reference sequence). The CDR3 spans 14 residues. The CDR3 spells CASSSTQFNYGYTF. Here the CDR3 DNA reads TGTGCCAGCAGTTCAACCCAGTTTAACTATGGCTACACCTTC.

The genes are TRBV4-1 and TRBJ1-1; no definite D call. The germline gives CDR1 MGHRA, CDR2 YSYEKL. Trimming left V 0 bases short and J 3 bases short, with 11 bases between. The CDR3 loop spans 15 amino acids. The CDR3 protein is CASSQEDTQYTEAFF. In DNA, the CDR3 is TGCGCCAGCAGCCAAGAAGATACACAGTACACTGAAGCTTTCTTT.

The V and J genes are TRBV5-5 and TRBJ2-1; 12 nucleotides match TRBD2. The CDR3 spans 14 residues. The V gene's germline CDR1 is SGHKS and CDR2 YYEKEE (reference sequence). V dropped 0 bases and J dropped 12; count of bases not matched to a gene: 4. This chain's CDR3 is CASSLGLAGERQFF. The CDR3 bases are TGTGCCAGCAGCTTGGGACTAGCGGGAGAACGGCAGTTCTTC. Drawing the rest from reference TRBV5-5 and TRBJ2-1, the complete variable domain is DAGVTQSPTHLIKTRGQQVTLRCSPISGHKSVSWYQQVLGQGPQFIFQYYEKEERGRGNFPDRFSARQFPNYSSELNVNALLLGDSALYLCASSLGLAGERQFFGPGTRLTVL.

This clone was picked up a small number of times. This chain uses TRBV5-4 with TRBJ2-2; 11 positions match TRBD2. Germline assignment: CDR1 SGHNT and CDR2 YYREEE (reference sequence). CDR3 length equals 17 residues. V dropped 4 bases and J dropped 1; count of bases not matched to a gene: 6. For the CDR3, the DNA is TGTGCCAGCAGCACTCGACTAGCGGGATTGAACACCGGGGAGCTGTTTTTT. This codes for CASSTRLAGLNTGELFF.

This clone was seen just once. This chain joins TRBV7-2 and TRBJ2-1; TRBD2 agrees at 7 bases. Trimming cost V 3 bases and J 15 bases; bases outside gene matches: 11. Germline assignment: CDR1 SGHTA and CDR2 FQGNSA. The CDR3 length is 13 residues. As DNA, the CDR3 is TGTGCCAGCAGCTTCCCAAGCGGGGTGGACGGGTTCTTC. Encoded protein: CASSFPSGVDGFF.